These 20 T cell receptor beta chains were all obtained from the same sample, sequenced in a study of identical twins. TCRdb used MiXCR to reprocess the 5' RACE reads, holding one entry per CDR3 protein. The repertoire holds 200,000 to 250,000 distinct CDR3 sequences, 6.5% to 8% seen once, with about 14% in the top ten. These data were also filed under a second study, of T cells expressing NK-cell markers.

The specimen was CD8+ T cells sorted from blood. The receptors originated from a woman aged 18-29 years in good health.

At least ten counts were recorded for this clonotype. The CDR3: CASSDPASYEQYF. The CDR3 coding sequence is TGTGCCAGCAGCGACCCGGCCAGCTACGAGCAGTACTTC. The chain links TRBV9 to TRBJ2-7; D remains ambiguous. V was shortened by 3 bases and J by 3 bases, with 10 bases between the two germline ends. CDR3 length: 13 amino acids. The V gene's germline CDR1 is SGDLS and CDR2 YYNGEE.

CDR3 sequence reads: CASSQVYGGESYNEQFF. The CDR3 DNA reads TGCGCCAGCAGCCAGGTTTATGGGGGGGAAAGCTACAATGAGCAGTTCTTC. The rearrangement uses TRBV4-1 and TRBJ2-1; 7 bases map to TRBD2. V shed 3 bases, J shed 3 bases, and the junction held 11 bases outside the gene matches. The CDR3 is made up of 17 amino acids. In germline, CDR1 is MGHRA, CDR2 YSYEKL.

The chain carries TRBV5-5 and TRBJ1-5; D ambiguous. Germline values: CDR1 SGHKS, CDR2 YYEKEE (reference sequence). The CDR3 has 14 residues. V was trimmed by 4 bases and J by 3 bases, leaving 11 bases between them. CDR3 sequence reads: CASSLGLLNQPQHF. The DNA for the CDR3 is TGTGCCAGCAGCCTTGGACTCCTCAATCAGCCCCAGCATTTT.

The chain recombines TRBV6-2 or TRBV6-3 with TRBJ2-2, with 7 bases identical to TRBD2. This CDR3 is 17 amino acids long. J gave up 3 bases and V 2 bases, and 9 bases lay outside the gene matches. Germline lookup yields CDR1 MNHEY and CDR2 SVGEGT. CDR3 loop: CASSYSGTGGYTGELFF. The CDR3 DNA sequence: TGTGCCAGCAGTTACAGCGGGACCGGGGGGTACACCGGGGAGCTGTTTTTT.

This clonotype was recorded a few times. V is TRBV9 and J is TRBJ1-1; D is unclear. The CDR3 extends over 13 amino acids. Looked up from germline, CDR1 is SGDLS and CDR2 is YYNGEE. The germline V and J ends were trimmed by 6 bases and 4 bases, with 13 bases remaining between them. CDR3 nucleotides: TGTGCCAGCACCAACGGGTGGAGCACTGAAGCTTTCTTT. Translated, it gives CASTNGWSTEAFF.

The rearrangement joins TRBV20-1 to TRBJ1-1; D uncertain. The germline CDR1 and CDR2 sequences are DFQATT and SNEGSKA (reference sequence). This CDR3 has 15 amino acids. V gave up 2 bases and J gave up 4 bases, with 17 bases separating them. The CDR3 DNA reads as TGCAGTGCTAGACCCTTAACCACCGACATCACTGAAGCTTTCTTT. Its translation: CSARPLTTDITEAFF.

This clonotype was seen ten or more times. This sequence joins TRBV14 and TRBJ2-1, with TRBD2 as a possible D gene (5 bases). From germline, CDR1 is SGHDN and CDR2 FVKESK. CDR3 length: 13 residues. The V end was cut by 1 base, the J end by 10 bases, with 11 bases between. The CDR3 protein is CASSQGVGAEQFF. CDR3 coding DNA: TGTGCCAGCAGCCAAGGAGTGGGAGCGGAGCAGTTCTTC.

The CDR3 here is CASSEQGGYSYEQYF. CDR3 DNA sequence: TGTGCCAGCAGTGAACAGGGAGGGTACTCCTACGAGCAGTACTTC. The chain couples TRBV6-1 to TRBJ2-7; 7 nucleotides line up with TRBD2. The CDR3 loop spans 15 amino acids. The junction had 4 bases not matched to a gene; V was cut back by 2 bases and J by 0 bases. Germline CDR1 MNHNS, CDR2 SASEGT.

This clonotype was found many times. The CDR3 protein is CASSLAAQPQHF. For the CDR3, the DNA is TGTGCCAGCAGCTTAGCCGCTCAGCCCCAGCATTTT. V and J are TRBV7-2 and TRBJ1-5; D call uncertain. The germline V gene has CDR1 SGHTA and CDR2 FQGNSA. This CDR3 has 12 residues. V was clipped by 0 bases and J by 6 bases, with 3 bases between them.

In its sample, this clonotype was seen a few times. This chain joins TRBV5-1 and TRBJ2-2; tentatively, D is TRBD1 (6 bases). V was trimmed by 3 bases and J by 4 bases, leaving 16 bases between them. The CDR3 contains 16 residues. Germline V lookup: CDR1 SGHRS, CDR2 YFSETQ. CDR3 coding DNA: TGCGCCAGCAGCTCTTACAGGGAACCAAGCACCGGGGAGCTGTTTTTT. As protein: CASSSYREPSTGELFF.

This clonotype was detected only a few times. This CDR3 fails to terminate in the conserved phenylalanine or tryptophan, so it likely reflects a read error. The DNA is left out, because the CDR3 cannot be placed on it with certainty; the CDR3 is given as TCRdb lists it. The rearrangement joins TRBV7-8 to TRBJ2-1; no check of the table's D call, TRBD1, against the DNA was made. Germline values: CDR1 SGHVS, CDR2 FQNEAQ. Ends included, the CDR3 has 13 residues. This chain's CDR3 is CASSLAGTEYLWP.

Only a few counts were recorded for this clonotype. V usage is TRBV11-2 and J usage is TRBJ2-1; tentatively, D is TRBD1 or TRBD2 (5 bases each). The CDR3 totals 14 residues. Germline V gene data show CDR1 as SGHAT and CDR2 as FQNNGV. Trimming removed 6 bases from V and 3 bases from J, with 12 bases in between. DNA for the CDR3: TGTGCCAGCAGGCAGGGAGCGGTCTACAATGAGCAGTTCTTC. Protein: CASRQGAVYNEQFF.

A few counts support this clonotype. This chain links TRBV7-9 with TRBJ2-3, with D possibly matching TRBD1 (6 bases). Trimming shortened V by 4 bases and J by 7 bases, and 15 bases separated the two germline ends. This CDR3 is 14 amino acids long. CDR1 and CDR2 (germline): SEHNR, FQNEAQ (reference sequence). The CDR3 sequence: CASSWAGEGNTQYF. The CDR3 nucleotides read TGTGCCAGCAGCTGGGCAGGGGAAGGAAATACGCAGTATTTT.

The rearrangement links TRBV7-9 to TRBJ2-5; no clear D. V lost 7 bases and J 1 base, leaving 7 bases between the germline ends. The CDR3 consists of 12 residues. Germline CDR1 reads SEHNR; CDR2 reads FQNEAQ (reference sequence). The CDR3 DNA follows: TGTGCCAGCAAGCGCGGCCAAGAGACCCAGTACTTC. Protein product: CASKRGQETQYF.

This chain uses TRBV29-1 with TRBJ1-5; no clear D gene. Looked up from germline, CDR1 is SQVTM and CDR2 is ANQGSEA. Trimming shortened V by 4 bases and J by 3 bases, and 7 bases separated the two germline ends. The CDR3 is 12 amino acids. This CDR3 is CSVGRINQPQHF. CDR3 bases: TGCAGCGTTGGGCGGATCAATCAGCCCCAGCATTTT.

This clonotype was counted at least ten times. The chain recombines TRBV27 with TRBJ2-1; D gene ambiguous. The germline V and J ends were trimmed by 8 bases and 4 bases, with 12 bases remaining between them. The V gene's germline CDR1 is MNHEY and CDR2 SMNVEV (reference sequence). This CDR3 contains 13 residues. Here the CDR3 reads CASAPLSYNEQFF. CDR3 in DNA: TGTGCCAGCGCCCCCCTAAGTTACAATGAGCAGTTCTTC.

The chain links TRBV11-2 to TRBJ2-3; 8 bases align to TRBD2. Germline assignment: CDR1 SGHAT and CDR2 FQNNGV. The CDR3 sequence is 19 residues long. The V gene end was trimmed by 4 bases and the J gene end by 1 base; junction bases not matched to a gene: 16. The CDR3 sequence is CASSSVGVEREFRTDTQYF. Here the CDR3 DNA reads TGTGCCAGCAGCTCGGTCGGAGTGGAGCGGGAGTTTCGCACAGATACGCAGTATTTT.

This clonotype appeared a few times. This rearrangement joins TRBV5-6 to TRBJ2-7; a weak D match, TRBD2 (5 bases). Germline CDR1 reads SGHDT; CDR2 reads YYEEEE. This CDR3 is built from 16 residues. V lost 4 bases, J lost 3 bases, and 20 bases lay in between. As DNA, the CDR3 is TGTGCCAGCAGCCCAACACTCCAGACGGGATTCTACGAGCAGTACTTC. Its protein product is CASSPTLQTGFYEQYF.

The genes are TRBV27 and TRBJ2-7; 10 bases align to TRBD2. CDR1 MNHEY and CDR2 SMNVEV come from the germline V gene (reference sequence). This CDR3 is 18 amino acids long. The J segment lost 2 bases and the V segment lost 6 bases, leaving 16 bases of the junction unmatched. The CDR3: CASRGFNSSGRSPYEQYF. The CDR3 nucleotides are TGTGCCAGCAGGGGCTTCAACTCTAGCGGGAGAAGCCCCTACGAGCAGTACTTC.

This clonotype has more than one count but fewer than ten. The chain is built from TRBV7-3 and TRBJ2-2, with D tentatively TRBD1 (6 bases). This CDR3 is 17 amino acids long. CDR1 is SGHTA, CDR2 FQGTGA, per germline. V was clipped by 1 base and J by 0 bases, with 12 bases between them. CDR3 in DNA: TGTGCCAGCAGCTTAATGATCGGACAGACGAACACCGGGGAGCTGTTTTTT. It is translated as CASSLMIGQTNTGELFF.